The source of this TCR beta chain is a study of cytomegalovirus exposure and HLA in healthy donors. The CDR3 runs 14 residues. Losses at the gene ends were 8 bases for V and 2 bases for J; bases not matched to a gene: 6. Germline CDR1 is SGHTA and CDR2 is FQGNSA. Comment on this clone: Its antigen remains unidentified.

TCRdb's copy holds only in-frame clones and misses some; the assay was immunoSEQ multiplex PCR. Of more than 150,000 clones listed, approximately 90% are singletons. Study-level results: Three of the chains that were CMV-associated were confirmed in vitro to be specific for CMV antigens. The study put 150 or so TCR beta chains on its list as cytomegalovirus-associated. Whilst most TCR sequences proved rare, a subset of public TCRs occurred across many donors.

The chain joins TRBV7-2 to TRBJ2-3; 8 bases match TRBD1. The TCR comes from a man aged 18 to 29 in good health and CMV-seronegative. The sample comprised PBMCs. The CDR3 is CASVDRGPTDTQYF. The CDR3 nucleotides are TGTGCCAGCGTCGACAGGGGTCCCACAGATACGCAGTATTTT.